This TCR beta chain appears in the sequencing data of a study of chemoradiotherapy in HPV16-positive cancers. The CDR3 is made up of 15 amino acids. The V gene end was trimmed by 3 bases and the J gene end by 7 bases; junction bases not matched to a gene: 6. CDR1 SGDLS and CDR2 YYNGEE come from the germline V gene. Some clones are missing from TCRdb's copy, which holds only in-frame ones; the method was immunoSEQ multiplex PCR. The table has under 6,500 clones, approximately 90% seen once. The chain joins TRBV9 to TRBJ2-1, with 11 bases that match TRBD2. This TCR was recovered from a human donor with HPV-associated anogenital cancer. The source material was tumor tissue, sampled from a patient who underwent chemoradiotherapy. CDR3 residues: CASSDTSGSWNEQFF. CDR3 nucleotides: TGTGCCAGCAGCGACACTAGCGGGAGTTGGAATGAGCAGTTCTTC.